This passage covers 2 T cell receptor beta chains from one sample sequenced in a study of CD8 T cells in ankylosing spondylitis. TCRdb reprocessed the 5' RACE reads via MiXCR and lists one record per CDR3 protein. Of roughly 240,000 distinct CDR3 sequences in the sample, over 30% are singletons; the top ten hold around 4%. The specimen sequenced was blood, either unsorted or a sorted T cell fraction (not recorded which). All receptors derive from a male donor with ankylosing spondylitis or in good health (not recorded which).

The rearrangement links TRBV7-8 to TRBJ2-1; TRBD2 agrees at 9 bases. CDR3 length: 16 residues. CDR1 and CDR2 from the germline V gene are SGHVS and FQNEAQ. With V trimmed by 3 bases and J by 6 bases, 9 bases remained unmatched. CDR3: CASSLVAGVAGNEQFF. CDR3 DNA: TGTGCCAGCAGCTTGGTAGCGGGGGTCGCCGGCAATGAGCAGTTCTTC.

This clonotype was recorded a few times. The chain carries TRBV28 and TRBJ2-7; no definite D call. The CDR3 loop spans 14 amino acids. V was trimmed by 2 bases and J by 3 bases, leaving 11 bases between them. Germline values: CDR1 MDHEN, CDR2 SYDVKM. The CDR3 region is CASSLRARIYEQYF. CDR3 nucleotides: TGTGCCAGCAGTTTAAGGGCAAGAATCTACGAGCAGTACTTC.